The 21 T cell receptor beta chains presented below share a single source sample, sequenced in a study of shared clonotypes between healthy human individuals. Sequencing was performed with immunoSEQ multiplex PCR; in TCRdb, only in-frame clones are kept and a portion is missing. Of roughly 2 million clones in the sample, roughly 94% were seen once. Sequenced: naive CD4+ T cells sorted from blood. This sample's subset: CD45RA+ positively selected. The receptors were sampled from a man younger than 35 in good health.

V gene TRBV19 combines with J gene TRBJ2-1, with 11 bases lining up with TRBD1. This CDR3 has 14 residues. After removal of 6 bases from V and 6 bases from J, the junction contained 4 bases not matched to a gene. The germline V gene has CDR1 LNHDA and CDR2 SQIVND (reference sequence). CDR3 protein: CASRRDRGSNEQFF. Here the CDR3 DNA reads TGTGCCAGTAGGAGGGACAGGGGGAGCAATGAGCAGTTCTTC. The full variable domain, in which reference TRBV19 and TRBJ2-1 provide the parts outside the CDR3, is DGGITQSPKYLFRKEGQNVTLSCEQNLNHDAMYWYRQDPGQGLRLIYYSQIVNDFQKGDIAEGYSVSREKKESFPLTVTSAQKNPTAFYLCASRRDRGSNEQFFGPGTRLTVL.

J is TRBJ2-7 and V is TRBV19; tentatively, D is TRBD2 (5 bases). This CDR3 is built from 15 residues. Trimming took 4 bases from V and 4 from J, leaving 17 bases between them. In germline, CDR1 is LNHDA, CDR2 SQIVND (reference sequence). CDR3 nucleotides: TGTGCCAGTAGTACTTCTCAGCAGCTAGCTTACGAGCAGTACTTC. Translated: CASSTSQQLAYEQYF.

V gene TRBV19 combines with J gene TRBJ1-4, with TRBD1 as a possible D gene (6 bases). The CDR3 runs to 15 residues. Germline assignment: CDR1 LNHDA and CDR2 SQIVND (reference sequence). Trimming cost V 3 bases and J 5 bases, with 13 bases left between them. The CDR3 DNA reads as TGTGCCAGTAGTATCCAAGGACAGCTAAATGAAAAACTGTTTTTT. This encodes CASSIQGQLNEKLFF. The variable domain in full, completed from reference TRBV19 and TRBJ1-4, reads DGGITQSPKYLFRKEGQNVTLSCEQNLNHDAMYWYRQDPGQGLRLIYYSQIVNDFQKGDIAEGYSVSREKKESFPLTVTSAQKNPTAFYLCASSIQGQLNEKLFFGSGTQLSVL.

As concerns this clone: Within the sample, other DNA sequences also encode this same CDR3. The chain couples TRBV7-9 to TRBJ1-3; D gene uncertain. Trimming pared 5 bases from V and 4 bases from J, leaving 6 bases between. CDR3 size: 12 residues. Germline V gene lookup returns CDR1 SEHNR and CDR2 FQNEAQ (reference sequence). The CDR3 spells CASSPGGNTIYF. The CDR3 DNA reads as TGTGCCAGCAGCCCTGGGGGAAACACCATATATTTT. The whole variable domain, remainder taken from reference TRBV7-9 and TRBJ1-3, is DTGVSQNPRHKITKRGQNVTFRCDPISEHNRLYWYRQTLGQGPEFLTYFQNEAQLEKSRLLSDRFSAERPKGSFSTLEIQRTEQGDSAMYLCASSPGGNTIYFGEGSWLTVV.

The J gene is TRBJ2-1, the V gene TRBV5-4; TRBD2 matches 10 bases. The CDR3 has 15 residues. V lost 4 bases and J lost 4; bases outside the gene matches: 5. CDR1 is SGHNT and CDR2 is YYREEE in the germline V gene (reference sequence). The CDR3 DNA follows: TGTGCCAGCAGCGCCGGGACTAGCGCTTACAATGAGCAGTTCTTC. Translated: CASSAGTSAYNEQFF.

This clone was found many times. The chain combines TRBV20-1 with TRBJ1-2; no clear D. The CDR3 is 10 amino acids. Germline V CDR1 and CDR2: DFQATT, SNEGSKA (reference sequence). Trimming removed 6 bases at V and 3 bases at J, with 5 bases between. CDR3 protein: CSANHYGYTF. CDR3 DNA sequence: TGCAGTGCCAACCACTATGGCTACACCTTC.

In regard to this clone: The junction and the germline gene differ at one end; a read error may be behind it. The V call is TRBV7-7, the J call TRBJ2-4; D unclear. The CDR3 has 16 residues. CDR1 is SSHAT, CDR2 FNYEAQ, per germline (reference sequence). CDR3 in DNA: TGTGCTAGCAGCTTAGCCTCCAAGGGCTTCCAAAACATTCAGTACTTC. Translating gives CASSLASKGFQNIQYF. Filled out from reference TRBV7-7 and TRBJ2-4, the complete variable domain reads GAGVSQSPRYKVTKRGQDVTLRCDPISSHATLYWYQQALGQGPEFLTYFNYEAQPDKSGLPSDRFSAERPEGSISTLTIQRTEQRDSAMYRCASSLASKGFQNIQYFGAGTRLSVL.

The gene calls are TRBV6-4 and TRBJ1-1; 7 positions agree with TRBD1. The CDR3 length is 16 residues. J lost 0 bases, V lost 4 bases, and 8 bases had no gene match. Germline lookup yields CDR1 MRHNA and CDR2 SNTAGT. CDR3 protein: CASSASGTAMNTEAFF. CDR3 sequence (DNA): TGTGCCAGCAGTGCCTCCGGGACAGCCATGAACACTGAAGCTTTCTTT.

The CDR3 bases are TGTGCCAGCAGTTTGGACGACAGGACCTTCAATCAGCCCCAGCATTTT. Protein product: CASSLDDRTFNQPQHF. This sequence joins TRBV28 and TRBJ1-5; tentatively, D is TRBD1 (6 bases). The V gene lost 3 bases and the J gene lost 3 bases, with 15 bases spanning the gap. This CDR3 has 16 amino acids. Germline CDR1 MDHEN, CDR2 SYDVKM.

In the case of this clone: The sample contains more than one DNA sequence encoding this CDR3. J is TRBJ1-2 and V is TRBV6-1, with 7 positions matching TRBD1. CDR1 and CDR2 from the germline V gene are MNHNS and SASEGT. After removal of 1 base from V and 6 bases from J, the junction contained 5 bases not matched to a gene. The CDR3 has 14 residues. CDR3 loop: CASSEGLRGDGYTF. The CDR3 coding sequence is TGTGCCAGCAGTGAAGGACTCAGGGGGGATGGCTACACCTTC.

This chain joins TRBV6-5 and TRBJ1-5; D may be TRBD1 (6 bases). The germline CDR1 and CDR2 sequences are MNHEY and SVGAGI. Deletions cut 8 bases from V and 1 base from J, with 15 bases between. The CDR3 spans 15 residues. The CDR3 coding sequence is TGTGCCAGCGGCAGGGGACAAGGGAGCAATCAGCCCCAGCATTTT. It translates to CASGRGQGSNQPQHF.

The chain couples TRBV30 to TRBJ1-2, with D uncertain. This CDR3 spans 12 amino acids. Trimming removed 0 bases at V and 6 bases at J, with 8 bases between. Germline loops: CDR1 GTSNPN, CDR2 SVGIG (reference sequence). CDR3 bases: TGTGCCTGGAGTGTAGCCCGGGATGGCTACACCTTC. Protein product: CAWSVARDGYTF. Variable domain in full (rest from reference TRBV30 and TRBJ1-2): SQTIHQWPATLVQPVGSPLSLECTVEGTSNPNLYWYRQAAGRGLQLLFYSVGIGQISSEVPQNLSASRPQDRQFILSSKKLLLSDSGFYLCAWSVARDGYTFGSGTRLTVV.

The chain joins TRBV4-3 to TRBJ2-1, with a tentative D call TRBD2 (6 bases). This CDR3 comprises 17 residues. Trimming removed 4 bases from V and 4 bases from J, with 20 bases in between. The germline CDR1 and CDR2 sequences are LGHNA and YSLEER. The CDR3 is CASSPWPQQGLYNEQFF. The CDR3 DNA is TGCGCCAGCAGCCCTTGGCCCCAGCAGGGACTTTACAATGAGCAGTTCTTC.

In the case of this clone: Within the sample, other DNA sequences also encode this same CDR3. The chain links TRBV10-2 to TRBJ1-1; D gene ambiguous. Germline V gene lookup returns CDR1 WSHSY and CDR2 SAAADI. The V gene lost 4 bases and the J gene lost 2 bases, with 5 bases spanning the gap. The CDR3 contains 12 residues. The CDR3 DNA is TGCGCCAGCAGTGTCCAAAACACTGAAGCTTTCTTT. Translation gives CASSVQNTEAFF.

This sequence joins TRBV30 and TRBJ2-1; no clear D. The CDR3 has 11 residues. V was shortened by 2 bases and J by 3 bases, with 2 bases between the two germline ends. Germline V gives CDR1 GTSNPN, CDR2 SVGIG (reference sequence). CDR3 in amino acids: CAWSNYNEQFF. In DNA form, the CDR3 reads TGTGCCTGGAGTAACTACAATGAGCAGTTCTTC.

The chain couples TRBV4-1 to TRBJ2-1; weak D call: TRBD1 (5 bases). CDR1 is MGHRA and CDR2 is YSYEKL in the germline V gene. The CDR3 sequence is 15 residues long. Trimming removed 0 bases at V and 6 bases at J, with 12 bases between. Here the CDR3 DNA reads TGCGCCAGCAGCCAAGATGGGCAGGGATTCAATGAGCAGTTCTTC. This gives the protein CASSQDGQGFNEQFF.

The chain joins TRBV29-1 to TRBJ1-1; the D is unclear. Trimming removed 8 bases from V and 0 bases from J, with 13 bases in between. The CDR3 is made up of 13 amino acids. Germline-derived CDR1 and CDR2 are SQVTM and ANQGSEA. The CDR3 protein is CSHAGPMNTEAFF. The CDR3 nucleotides are TGCAGCCACGCCGGCCCTATGAACACTGAAGCTTTCTTT.

The CDR3 sequence: CASSLASDALFNEQFF. The CDR3 coding sequence is TGTGCCAGCAGCTTAGCCTCTGATGCTTTATTCAATGAGCAGTTCTTC. The chain uses TRBV7-6 and TRBJ2-1; D remains ambiguous. V lost 0 bases and J 6 bases, leaving 15 bases between the germline ends. The CDR3 contains 16 residues. Germline CDR1 and CDR2: SGHVS and FNYEAQ. The variable domain in full, with the rest retrieved from reference TRBV7-6 and TRBJ2-1, is GAGVSQSPRYKVTKRGQDVALRCDPISGHVSLYWYRQALGQGPEFLTYFNYEAQQDKSGLPNDRFSAERPEGSISTLTIQRTEQRDSAMYRCASSLASDALFNEQFFGPGTRLTVL.

CDR3 sequence reads: CASSNQGDAGYTF. CDR3 nucleotide sequence: TGTGCCAGCAGCAACCAGGGGGATGCTGGCTACACCTTC. V is TRBV5-4 and J is TRBJ1-2; 7 positions match TRBD1. CDR1 SGHNT and CDR2 YYREEE come from the germline V gene (reference sequence). The J segment lost 7 bases and the V segment lost 4 bases, leaving 7 bases of the junction unmatched. The CDR3 contains 13 residues.

This clone was counted many times. This same CDR3 is encoded by further DNA sequences in the sample. The chain employs TRBV2 and TRBJ1-2; no clear D. Looked up from germline, CDR1 is SNHLY and CDR2 is FYNNEI. The CDR3 sequence is 11 residues long. Trimming stripped 7 bases from V and 7 bases from J, with 10 bases between. The CDR3 DNA follows: TGTGCCAGCACTTGGTCTAGTGGCTACACCTTC. This gives the protein CASTWSSGYTF. Full variable domain (missing parts from reference TRBV2 and TRBJ1-2): EPEVTQTPSHQVTQMGQEVILRCVPISNHLYFYWYRQILGQKVEFLVSFYNNEISEKSEIFDDQFSVERPDGSNFTLKIRSTKLEDSAMYFCASTWSSGYTFGSGTRLTVV.

This chain uses TRBV29-1 with TRBJ2-7, with D perhaps given as TRBD1 or TRBD2 (8 bases each). Trimming left V 4 bases short and J 0 bases short, with 19 bases between. Germline CDR1 SQVTM, CDR2 ANQGSEA. The CDR3 has 16 amino acids. This CDR3 reads CSVVAGTDRVSYEQYF. The CDR3 coding sequence is TGCAGCGTTGTAGCGGGGACGGACAGGGTCTCCTACGAGCAGTACTTC.